Below are 27 T cell receptor beta chains sequenced from a single sample in a study of T cell responses to AZD1222 COVID-19 vaccine. This table comes from immunoSEQ multiplex PCR, and its TCRdb copy is limited to in-frame clones, with some not included. The sample has about 120,000 clones, 80% to 90% seen once. Sequences were derived from peripheral blood, sampled on day 0 of MenACWY control vaccination. Source of these receptors: an adult in good health.

The chain carries TRBV11-3 and TRBJ2-1; D is possibly TRBD2 (6 bases). The germline V gene has CDR1 SGHNT and CDR2 YENEEA. V was clipped by 4 bases and J by 6 bases, with 13 bases between them. There are 14 residues in the CDR3. CDR3 nucleotides: TGTGCCAGCAGCTCCGGCCGGGAGCCCAATGAGCAGTTCTTC. This encodes CASSSGREPNEQFF.

The rearrangement joins TRBV19 to TRBJ2-3, with 7 positions matching TRBD1. J gave up 4 bases and V 10 bases, and 14 bases lay outside the gene matches. CDR1 is LNHDA and CDR2 is SQIVND in the germline V gene (reference sequence). The CDR3 loop spans 15 amino acids. CDR3 sequence: CATSNWDSKADTQYF. CDR3 nucleotides: TGTGCCACCTCGAACTGGGACAGTAAAGCAGATACGCAGTATTTT.

The J gene is TRBJ2-1, the V gene TRBV4-2, with 9 bases aligning to TRBD2. The germline V gene encodes CDR1 LGHNA and CDR2 YNFKEQ. The ends lost 1 base at V and 10 bases at J; junction bases unmatched: 14. This CDR3 has 17 amino acids. CDR3 residues: CASSQGTAGGPQGEQFF. DNA of the CDR3: TGTGCCAGCAGCCAAGGTACAGCGGGGGGTCCCCAGGGAGAGCAGTTCTTC.

This clone turned up a few times. This chain uses TRBV7-9 with TRBJ2-1; 7 nucleotides align to TRBD2. The CDR3 spans 14 residues. CDR1 and CDR2 (germline): SEHNR, FQNEAQ (reference sequence). Trimming removed 2 bases from V and 4 bases from J; junction bases left unmatched: 2. As DNA, the CDR3 is TGTGCCAGCAGCTTATCCGGGGGGTACAATGAGCAGTTCTTC. It codes for CASSLSGGYNEQFF.

This rearrangement joins TRBV5-4 to TRBJ2-1; 7 nucleotides agree with TRBD2. The ends lost 3 bases at V and 7 bases at J; junction bases unmatched: 10. CDR1 is SGHNT, CDR2 YYREEE, per germline (reference sequence). The CDR3 sequence is 15 residues long. The CDR3 DNA reads as TGTGCCAGCAGCTCCTTCCCGGGGACTATTAATGAGCAGTTCTTC. This sequence encodes CASSSFPGTINEQFF.

The chain's CDR3 is CASSLGGFNSPLHF. CDR3 nucleotides: TGTGCCAGCAGCTTAGGAGGGTTTAATTCACCCCTCCACTTT. This chain uses TRBV11-2 with TRBJ1-6; D not resolved. The germline V gene encodes CDR1 SGHAT and CDR2 FQNNGV. The CDR3 sequence is 14 residues long. V was trimmed by 1 base and J by 6 bases, leaving 7 bases between them.

The V and J genes are TRBV30 and TRBJ1-3; D not certain. This CDR3 is 18 amino acids long. V dropped 2 bases and J dropped 2 bases, with 22 bases sitting between them. Looked up from germline, CDR1 is GTSNPN and CDR2 is SVGIG (reference sequence). CDR3 DNA sequence: TGTGCCTGGAGTACCCTACAAGCGACCCGTTGGGCTGGAAACACCATATATTTT. Translation: CAWSTLQATRWAGNTIYF.

The CDR3 nucleotides read TGTGCCAGCAGACAGACAGGGGACAATCAGCCCCAGCATTTT. Encoded protein: CASRQTGDNQPQHF. This chain connects TRBV6-5 to TRBJ1-5; 8 positions match TRBD1. V lost 6 bases, J lost 3 bases, and 4 bases stayed unmatched. CDR1 is MNHEY, CDR2 SVGAGI, per germline. The length of the CDR3 is 14 residues.

The genes are TRBV5-6 and TRBJ1-6, with 9 positions matching TRBD1. The trim removed 3 bases at V and 7 bases at J, leaving 2 bases unmatched. This CDR3 is 14 amino acids long. Germline CDR1 is SGHDT and CDR2 is YYEEEE. The CDR3 here is CASSWGQGNSPLHF. The CDR3, as DNA: TGTGCCAGCAGCTGGGGACAGGGAAATTCACCCCTCCACTTT.

The chain has TRBV29-1 and TRBJ1-2; 12 nucleotides align to TRBD1. CDR3 size: 17 residues. With V trimmed by 4 bases and J by 7 bases, 16 bases remained unmatched. CDR1 is SQVTM, CDR2 ANQGSEA, per germline. The CDR3 here is CSVGGPGQGALYGGYTF. The CDR3 DNA reads TGCAGCGTTGGGGGGCCGGGACAGGGGGCCCTGTACGGTGGCTACACCTTC.

V is TRBV29-1 and J is TRBJ1-1, with D possibly matching TRBD1 (6 bases). Germline assignment: CDR1 SQVTM and CDR2 ANQGSEA. Trimming left V 6 bases short and J 6 bases short, with 20 bases between. This CDR3 has 14 amino acids. In nucleotides, the CDR3 is TGCAGCGTCGTAAGGGACACTACATTGCCTGAAGCTTTCTTT. This codes for CSVVRDTTLPEAFF.

The chain has TRBV4-2 and TRBJ2-7; TRBD1 aligns across 10 bases. The CDR3 consists of 16 residues. With 4 bases clipped from V and 3 bases from J, the junction kept 9 bases outside the gene matches. Germline V gene data show CDR1 as LGHNA and CDR2 as YNFKEQ. The CDR3 DNA reads TGTGCCAGCAGCCTTAACGCGGGACAGGGGTTCTACGAGCAGTACTTC. Encoded protein: CASSLNAGQGFYEQYF.

The V and J genes are TRBV18 and TRBJ1-1; 7 positions agree with TRBD1. Germline CDR1 KGHSH, CDR2 LQKENI. V was clipped by 8 bases and J by 1 base; unmatched bases: 7. The CDR3 is 14 residues long. CDR3 sequence (DNA): TGTGCCAGCCTACCGACAGGGACGAACACTGAAGCTTTCTTT. This encodes CASLPTGTNTEAFF.

The genes are TRBV10-2 and TRBJ2-1; D gene uncertain. V was trimmed by 7 bases and J by 1 base, leaving 11 bases between them. Looked up from germline, CDR1 is WSHSY and CDR2 is SAAADI. The CDR3 is 14 residues long. As DNA, the CDR3 is TGCGCCAGCACTCGTGGGGTTTCCTACAATGAGCAGTTCTTC. Its protein is CASTRGVSYNEQFF.

The chain employs TRBV7-8 and TRBJ1-6, with D perhaps matching TRBD1 (6 bases). Germline CDR1 reads SGHVS; CDR2 reads FQNEAQ. Trimming pared 5 bases from V and 9 bases from J, leaving 14 bases between. The CDR3 is 14 amino acids. For the CDR3, the DNA is TGTGCCAGCAGCCTGGGGGGGCGAAGTTCACCCCTCCACTTT. Protein sequence: CASSLGGRSSPLHF.

This chain connects TRBV29-1 to TRBJ1-1; D unresolved. Germline values: CDR1 SQVTM, CDR2 ANQGSEA. V lost 3 bases and J 1 base, leaving 6 bases between the germline ends. This CDR3 contains 12 residues. The DNA of the CDR3 is TGCAGCGTTGATCGGGCGAACACTGAAGCTTTCTTT. As protein: CSVDRANTEAFF. Combining the CDR3 with reference TRBV29-1 and TRBJ1-1 gives the whole variable domain SAVISQKPSRDICQRGTSLTIQCQVDSQVTMMFWYRQQPGQSLTLIATANQGSEATYESGFVIDKFPISRPNLTFSTLTVSNMSPEDSSIYLCSVDRANTEAFFGQGTRLTVV.

The V call is TRBV5-8, the J call TRBJ1-1; D remains ambiguous. The CDR3 sequence is 10 residues long. Germline V CDR1 and CDR2: SGHTS, YDEGEE. V was pared by 5 bases and J by 13 bases, with 12 bases between. CDR3 coding DNA: TGTGCCAGCAGTTGGAGTCGGGATTTCTTT. It translates to CASSWSRDFF.

The V call is TRBV5-6, the J call TRBJ1-3; no clear D gene. V gave up 3 bases and J gave up 1 base, with 11 bases separating them. CDR1 and CDR2 from the germline V gene are SGHDT and YYEEEE. This CDR3 has 15 residues. The CDR3 region has the DNA TGTGCCAGCAGCTCGCCGACCCCGTCTGGAAACACCATATATTTT. Translated: CASSSPTPSGNTIYF.

The V gene is TRBV7-8, the J gene TRBJ2-5; no clear D gene. The germline V gene has CDR1 SGHVS and CDR2 FQNEAQ. Trimming pared 3 bases from V and 5 bases from J, leaving 10 bases between. This CDR3 is 13 amino acids long. The CDR3 is CASSFRVRETQYF. Here the CDR3 DNA reads TGTGCCAGCAGCTTTCGGGTTCGTGAGACCCAGTACTTC.

V is TRBV10-2 and J is TRBJ1-5; TRBD1 might be the D (6 bases). Germline V lookup: CDR1 WSHSY, CDR2 SAAADI. The CDR3 length is 12 residues. The V end lost 6 bases, the J end lost 8 bases, and 11 bases lay between the germline ends. The CDR3 protein is CASRQGDEPQHF. In DNA form, the CDR3 reads TGCGCCAGCAGACAGGGAGATGAGCCCCAGCATTTT.

J is TRBJ1-2 and V is TRBV5-1, with D possibly TRBD1 on 6 matching bases. This CDR3 is built from 15 residues. Germline CDR1 is SGHRS and CDR2 is YFSETQ. With 1 base removed from V and 4 bases from J, the gap between germline ends came to 14 bases. The CDR3 region has the DNA TGCGCCAGCAGCTTGAGGTCTGGGGGCACCTATGGCTACACCTTC. Translated, it gives CASSLRSGGTYGYTF. The complete variable domain, with remaining parts taken from reference TRBV5-1 and TRBJ1-2, reads KAGVTQTPRYLIKTRGQQVTLSCSPISGHRSVSWYQQTPGQGLQFLFEYFSETQRNKGNFPGRFSGRQFSNSRSEMNVSTLELGDSALYLCASSLRSGGTYGYTFGSGTRLTVV.

This chain joins TRBV6-1 and TRBJ1-5; tentative D call: TRBD1 (6 bases). Germline V gene sequence: CDR1 MNHNS, CDR2 SASEGT. Trimming cost V 1 base and J 2 bases, with 18 bases left between them. The CDR3 loop spans 18 amino acids. The CDR3 DNA is TGTGCCAGCAGTGAAGGTGGGGGGCGCGAAGTAGGCAATCAGCCCCAGCATTTT. Residues: CASSEGGGREVGNQPQHF.

This rearrangement joins TRBV19 to TRBJ1-1, with D maybe TRBD1 (6 bases). CDR1 and CDR2 (germline): LNHDA, SQIVND (reference sequence). This CDR3 comprises 17 residues. V gave up 5 bases and J gave up 1 base, with 20 bases separating them. Written as DNA, the CDR3 is TGTGCCAGTAGTGCCCGTCCGAGGGGGGGCGCGAACACTGAAGCTTTCTTT. This translates into CASSARPRGGANTEAFF. Supplemented by reference TRBV19 and TRBJ1-1, the full variable domain reads DGGITQSPKYLFRKEGQNVTLSCEQNLNHDAMYWYRQDPGQGLRLIYYSQIVNDFQKGDIAEGYSVSREKKESFPLTVTSAQKNPTAFYLCASSARPRGGANTEAFFGQGTRLTVV.

This clone has more than one count but fewer than ten. The chain recombines TRBV4-3 with TRBJ2-3, with 9 nucleotides matching TRBD2. CDR1 and CDR2 (germline): LGHNA, YSLEER. V was pared by 0 bases and J by 4 bases, with 2 bases of the junction left unmatched. This CDR3 is 15 amino acids long. The CDR3 reads CASSQERGGPDTQYF. CDR3 in DNA: TGCGCCAGCAGCCAAGAGCGGGGGGGCCCAGATACGCAGTATTTT.

V usage is TRBV6-1 and J usage is TRBJ1-1; D ambiguous. Trimming pared 2 bases from V and 2 bases from J, leaving 6 bases between. This CDR3 has 13 residues. Germline lookup yields CDR1 MNHNS and CDR2 SASEGT. CDR3: CASSEPLNTEAFF. The CDR3 nucleotides are TGTGCCAGCAGTGAACCCCTTAACACTGAAGCTTTCTTT.

The chain has TRBV1 and TRBJ2-2; the D segment call TRBD2 is taken from the table without a DNA check. TRBV1 is a known pseudogene. The CDR3 extends over 17 amino acids. DNA for the CDR3: TGCACCAGCAGCCAAGATCGGCTAGCGGGGGGCACCGGGGAGCTGTTTTTT. Protein: CTSSQDRLAGGTGELFF.

This clone was detected only once. The chain is built from TRBV6-5 and TRBJ1-1; no firm D call. V was shortened by 3 bases and J by 6 bases, with 14 bases between the two germline ends. The CDR3 has 14 amino acids. Germline V gives CDR1 MNHEY, CDR2 SVGAGI. The CDR3 bases are TGTGCCAGCAGTTATTGGGGTCACGGCGCTGAAGCTTTCTTT. This encodes CASSYWGHGAEAFF.